This T cell receptor beta chain was retrieved from a study of vaccination effects on CD4 cells after COVID-19. Findings of the study overall: Only a single clone (1 of 255 vaccine-induced clones in healthy vaccinees) cross-reacted with common cold coronaviruses. Convalescent patients were scarce, and early post-infection timepoints were absent. Marked contraction was observed in infection-induced and vaccine-induced clones late after vaccination.

Germline trimming cut 4 bases from V and 6 bases from J; bases unmatched to any gene: 5. The CDR3 extends over 14 amino acids. CDR1 SQVTM and CDR2 ANQGSEA come from the germline V gene. Antigen-specific CD4+ T cells were expanded with viral peptide pools in the ViraFEST assay before sequencing. At the end of 10 days of culture, CD4+ T cells were isolated. Two-dose vaccination with either BNT162b2 or mRNA-1273 was given to the participants. After around 2.2 million PBMC were placed in each well, they were cultured with around 10 IU/ml IL-2 and 10 ug/ml peptides. Measured with immunoSEQ multiplex PCR; TCRdb has only the in-frame clones, and not every one. The sample holds about 59,000 clones; roughly 80% are singletons and the top ten take roughly 2%. To note about this clone: Its matching antigen is unknown.

The chain recombines TRBV29-1 with TRBJ2-1; 11 bases are shared with TRBD1. This clonotype originated in a human donor who received a COVID-19 vaccine. Sequences were derived from CD4+ T cells from PBMCs cultured with HCoV-OC43 spike peptides, sampled after COVID-19 vaccination. As to subset: HCoV-OC43 spike overlapping peptide pool stimulation. CDR3 nucleotide sequence: TGCAGCGTTGTCGCTGGGACAGGGGGCAATGAGCAGTTCTTC. Its protein is CSVVAGTGGNEQFF.